Shown below are 22 T cell receptor beta chains from a single sample sequenced in a study of T cell clonality in common variable immunodeficiency. General observations from the study: In common variable immunodeficiency, TCR beta chains reportedly carried fewer deletions and N-nucleotide insertions.

Here immunoSEQ multiplex PCR was the method, and the copy in TCRdb shows in-frame clones only, minus some. This repertoire lists more than 20,000 clones without singletons; about 2.3% sits in the top ten. For these TCRs, the target antigens are not known. The sample comprised peripheral blood mononuclear cells. Receptor source: a human donor with common variable immunodeficiency.

This clone was picked up a small number of times. The missing CDR3 end, 3 residues past where the read stops, is filled in from the germline J gene. This chain joins TRBV7-8 and TRBJ2-2, with 9 bases fitting TRBD1. After removal of 6 bases from V and 1 base from J, the junction contained 9 bases not matched to a gene. The CDR3 spans 17 residues. Germline V gene sequence: CDR1 SGHVS, CDR2 FQNEAQ. The CDR3 loop reads CASSRLPGQGNTGELFF. CDR3 DNA, as far as it was read: TGTGCCAGCAGTCGACTCCCGGGACAGGGGAACACCGGGGAG.

This clone has more than one count but fewer than ten. The read finishes 3 residues shy of the CDR3 end, and the germline J gene is used to complete it. This sequence joins TRBV11-2 and TRBJ1-1, with TRBD1 matching 7 bases. The V segment lost 0 bases and the J segment 7 bases; nucleotides outside the gene matches: 5. This CDR3 region has 14 residues. Germline V gives CDR1 SGHAT, CDR2 FQNNGV. The part of the CDR3 DNA that was read is TGTGCCAGCAGCTTAGATAGGGCAGGGGGTGAA. Its translation: CASSLDRAGGE. The CDR3 reads in full as CASSLDRAGGEAFF.

This clone came up many times. From the germline J gene comes the end of the CDR3, since the read stops 3 residues before it. This sequence joins TRBV20-1 and TRBJ1-2; D is unresolved. The CDR3 extends over 12 amino acids. CDR1 is DFQATT and CDR2 is SNEGSKA in the germline V gene (reference sequence). Between the trimmed V and J ends, which lost 0 bases and 1 base, there was a span of 3 bases. The covered CDR3 bases are TGCAGTGCTAGAGACAGTAACTATGGC. Its translation is CSARDSNYG. The entire CDR3 protein reads CSARDSNYGYTF.

This clone has at least ten counts. The CDR3 DNA, read in part, is TGTGCCAGCAGTTACCCCAGGGACTCACGCTCCTACAATGAG. It translates to CASSYPRDSRSYNE. The CDR3 in its entirety is CASSYPRDSRSYNEQFF. The chain carries TRBV6-2 or TRBV6-3 and TRBJ2-1; a weak D match, TRBD2 (6 bases). From the germline J gene comes the end of the CDR3, since the read stops 3 residues before it. The CDR3 is 17 amino acids. Per germline, CDR1 MNHEY and CDR2 SVGEGT. Between the trimmed V and J ends, which lost 2 bases and 0 bases, there was a span of 14 bases.

This clone was counted ten times or more. The missing CDR3 end, 3 residues past where the read stops, is filled in from the germline J gene. The chain has TRBV6-2 or TRBV6-3 and TRBJ2-7; 8 nucleotides align to TRBD1. Germline assignment: CDR1 MNHEY and CDR2 SVGEGT. Trimming removed 2 bases from V and 3 bases from J; junction bases left unmatched: 9. This CDR3 region has 16 residues. Partial CDR3 DNA: TGTGCCAGCAGTTACAGTTCCGGACAGGGTTACTACGAG. Protein: CASSYSSGQGYYE. The CDR3 as a whole reads CASSYSSGQGYYEQYF.

There are many counts of this clone. Read coverage stops 3 residues before the CDR3 terminus; the germline J gene supplies the remainder. V and J are TRBV19 and TRBJ2-7, with D perhaps given as TRBD1 or TRBD2 (5 bases each). Trimming removed 3 bases from V and 3 bases from J, with 12 bases in between. The CDR3 extends over 14 amino acids. In germline, CDR1 is LNHDA, CDR2 SQIVND (reference sequence). The CDR3 protein is CASSIMAGSYEQYF. CDR3 DNA (partial): TGTGCCAGTAGTATCATGGCAGGGAGCTACGAG.

This clone was seen repeatedly, ten times or more. The part of the CDR3 DNA that was read is TGTGCCAGCAGCTTATCTTTTTCCACTACGCGCACAGATACG. This codes for CASSLSFSTTRTDT. The complete CDR3 reads CASSLSFSTTRTDTQYF. The chain joins TRBV7-6 to TRBJ2-3; D is undetermined. The read ends 3 residues before the CDR3 terminus; that terminus is restored from the germline J gene. The germline V gene has CDR1 SGHVS and CDR2 FNYEAQ. There are 17 residues in the CDR3. Trimming removed 2 bases at V and 1 base at J, with 16 bases between. Full variable domain (rest looked up from reference TRBV7-6 and TRBJ2-3): GAGVSQSPRYKVTKRGQDVALRCDPISGHVSLYWYRQALGQGPEFLTYFNYEAQQDKSGLPNDRFSAERPEGSISTLTIQRTEQRDSAMYRCASSLSFSTTRTDTQYFGPGTRLTVL.

At least ten counts were recorded for this clone. With the read ending 3 residues before the CDR3 end, the germline J gene is used to fill in that end. The rearrangement joins TRBV7-8 to TRBJ1-5, with D maybe TRBD1 (5 bases). CDR1 SGHVS and CDR2 FQNEAQ come from the germline V gene. The CDR3 covers 14 residues. Trimming removed 2 bases from V and 5 bases from J, with 10 bases in between. CDR3 DNA, as far as it was read: TGTGCCAGCAGCTTAAGGGACTGGGATCAGCCC. Translation: CASSLRDWDQP. The full CDR3 reads CASSLRDWDQPQHF.

This clone was seen at least ten times. Coverage ceases 3 residues before the CDR3 finishes, and the germline J gene fills in the end. This sequence joins TRBV29-1 and TRBJ2-7; 10 nucleotides line up with TRBD2. The ends lost 6 bases at V and 0 bases at J; junction bases unmatched: 8. CDR3 length: 15 residues. Germline loops: CDR1 SQVTM, CDR2 ANQGSEA. The covered CDR3 bases are TGCAGCGTGAGGGGGGCTAGCGGGGGCTCCTACGAG. As protein: CSVRGASGGSYE. The whole CDR3 sequence reads CSVRGASGGSYEQYF.

This clone was observed at least ten times. Partial CDR3 DNA: TGTGCCAGCGGAAGACAGGGGGCTAGACGA. Its protein is CASGRQGARR. The full CDR3 reads CASGRQGARRAFF. The chain combines TRBV28 with TRBJ1-1; 10 bases agree with TRBD1. The DNA ends 3 residues before the CDR3 does, and the rest of the CDR3 is filled in from the germline J gene. The CDR3 runs 13 residues. CDR1 is MDHEN and CDR2 is SYDVKM in the germline V gene.

This clone was observed at least ten times. The sequence runs out 3 residues before the end of the CDR3; the remainder is reconstructed from the germline J gene. The chain carries TRBV30 and TRBJ1-5; possibly TRBD1 for D (5 bases). CDR1 and CDR2 (germline): GTSNPN, SVGIG (reference sequence). The CDR3 has 12 residues. V lost 3 bases and J lost 9, with 12 bases in between. CDR3 loop: CAWRSGSGPQHF. Partial CDR3 DNA: TGTGCCTGGAGGTCAGGGAGTGGGCCC.

This clone showed up many times. The sequenced fragment ends 3 residues before the CDR3 boundary, so the rest is inferred from the germline J gene. The genes are TRBV9 and TRBJ2-1; TRBD2 agrees at 10 bases. Germline V gene data show CDR1 as SGDLS and CDR2 as YYNGEE. The CDR3 runs to 16 residues. V shed 0 bases, J shed 7 bases, and the junction held 7 bases outside the gene matches. CDR3 DNA, as far as it was read: TGTGCCAGCAGCGTAGAAGCGGTAGCGGGGGGAAATGAG. This translates into CASSVEAVAGGNE. The CDR3 in full is CASSVEAVAGGNEQFF. Variable domain in full (rest from reference TRBV9 and TRBJ2-1): DSGVTQTPKHLITATGQRVTLRCSPRSGDLSVYWYQQSLDQGLQFLIQYYNGEERAKGNILERFSAQQFPDLHSELNLSSLELGDSALYFCASSVEAVAGGNEQFFGPGTRLTVL.

The sample holds many counts of this clone. The read stops 3 residues short of the end of the CDR3; the missing end is completed from the germline J gene. The chain joins TRBV19 to TRBJ1-1, with 9 bases identical to TRBD1. J lost 1 base, V lost 5 bases, and 11 bases had no gene match. The CDR3 has 17 amino acids. The germline V gene encodes CDR1 LNHDA and CDR2 SQIVND (reference sequence). CDR3 DNA, as far as it was read: TGTGCCAGTAGTTTCCCCCCTGGACAGGGGACGAACACTGAA. This translates into CASSFPPGQGTNTE. The full CDR3 is CASSFPPGQGTNTEAFF.

This clone was picked up many times. The CDR3 extends 3 residues past the end of the read, so its final part is completed from the germline J gene. The chain employs TRBV30 and TRBJ1-5; maybe TRBD1 (6 bases). CDR3 size: 14 residues. Germline CDR1 GTSNPN, CDR2 SVGIG (reference sequence). Trimming cost V 0 bases and J 4 bases, with 10 bases left between them. The sequenced CDR3 bases are TGTGCCTGGAGTGTACTTAGGGGGAATCAGCCC. This translates into CAWSVLRGNQP. From start to end, the CDR3 is CAWSVLRGNQPQHF.

A word on this clone: The read is 3 residues too short to cover the CDR3 end, so that end is filled in from the germline J gene. The genes are TRBV20-1 and TRBJ1-1, with 11 bases lining up with TRBD1. Germline V lookup: CDR1 DFQATT, CDR2 SNEGSKA (reference sequence). This CDR3 has 17 amino acids. Trimming at V came to 5 bases and at J to 0 bases, leaving 11 bases not matched to a gene. The chain's CDR3 is CSALGQGATNVNTEAFF. CDR3 DNA, as far as it was read: TGCAGTGCTCTTGGACAGGGGGCGACTAATGTGAACACTGAA.

This clone showed up many times. Coverage ceases 3 residues before the CDR3 finishes, and the germline J gene fills in the end. The gene calls are TRBV18 and TRBJ1-3, with D perhaps matching TRBD1 (5 bases). CDR1 and CDR2 (germline): KGHSH, LQKENI. The CDR3 is 15 residues long. V lost 3 bases and J 4 bases, leaving 13 bases between the germline ends. The CDR3 loop is CASSPTRDSGNTIYF. CDR3 bases read: TGTGCCAGCTCACCTACCCGGGACTCCGGAAACACC.

The table lists this clone with many counts. The observed sequence ends 3 residues before the CDR3 terminus, with the missing tail filled in from the germline J gene. This chain links TRBV6-2 or TRBV6-3 with TRBJ2-6; 7 bases match TRBD1. From germline, CDR1 is MNHEY and CDR2 SVGEGT. The junction had 6 bases not matched to a gene; V was cut back by 8 bases and J by 2 bases. The CDR3 runs 15 residues. CDR3 protein: CASYTTGAGANVLTF. CDR3 bases read: TGTGCCAGCTACACAACAGGGGCTGGGGCCAACGTC.

This clone was seen repeatedly, ten times or more. CDR3 sequence reads: CASSVQGLRDTGELFF. The covered CDR3 bases are TGTGCCAGCAGCGTACAGGGATTGCGAGACACCGGGGAG. The chain carries TRBV13 and TRBJ2-2, with D maybe TRBD1 (6 bases). The DNA ends 3 residues before the CDR3 does, and the rest of the CDR3 is filled in from the germline J gene. With 5 bases removed from V and 3 bases from J, the gap between germline ends came to 16 bases. This CDR3 comprises 16 residues. Looked up from germline, CDR1 is PRHDT and CDR2 is FYEKMQ (reference sequence).

Many counts were recorded for this clone. From the germline J gene comes the end of the CDR3, since the read stops 3 residues before it. The chain joins TRBV5-1 to TRBJ2-5; TRBD2 agrees at 9 bases. Germline CDR1 reads SGHRS; CDR2 reads YFSETQ. This CDR3 comprises 16 residues. V lost 6 bases to trimming and J lost 2 bases; unmatched junction nucleotides: 11. The CDR3 loop is CASKRLAETLQETQYF. The CDR3 bases that were read are TGCGCCAGCAAGCGACTAGCGGAGACCCTACAAGAGACC. Using reference TRBV5-1 and TRBJ2-5 for the parts outside the CDR3, the full variable domain is KAGVTQTPRYLIKTRGQQVTLSCSPISGHRSVSWYQQTPGQGLQFLFEYFSETQRNKGNFPGRFSGRQFSNSRSEMNVSTLELGDSALYLCASKRLAETLQETQYFGPGTRLLVL.

This clone was seen many times. The CDR3 bases that were read are TGTGCCAGCAGTCGACAGGGGCTTAACGAG. It specifies CASSRQGLNE. The whole CDR3 reads CASSRQGLNEQYF. This sequence joins TRBV2 and TRBJ2-7, with 8 bases that match TRBD1. The read is 3 residues too short to cover the CDR3 end, so that end is filled in from the germline J gene. The germline V gene encodes CDR1 SNHLY and CDR2 FYNNEI. The ends lost 5 bases at V and 5 bases at J; junction bases unmatched: 5. The CDR3 totals 13 residues.

Many counts were recorded for this clone. The CDR3 extends 3 residues past the end of the read, so its final part is completed from the germline J gene. The chain carries TRBV28 and TRBJ2-5; 12 bases match TRBD2. The CDR3 loop spans 15 amino acids. Unmatched junction bases numbered 1, after V lost 5 bases and J lost 0 bases. Germline lookup yields CDR1 MDHEN and CDR2 SYDVKM. The sequenced part of the CDR3 DNA is TGTGCCAGCAGTACTAGCGGGGGGTACCAAGAGACC. This sequence encodes CASSTSGGYQET. The full-length CDR3 reads as CASSTSGGYQETQYF.

This clone was seen repeatedly, ten times or more. The CDR3 extends 3 residues past the end of the read, so its final part is completed from the germline J gene. The V call is TRBV30, the J call TRBJ2-5; no clear D gene. V lost 3 bases and J 5 bases, leaving 10 bases between the germline ends. The V gene's germline CDR1 is GTSNPN and CDR2 SVGIG (reference sequence). The CDR3 sequence is 12 residues long. This chain's CDR3 is CAWRVSRETQYF. Incomplete CDR3 DNA: TGTGCCTGGAGGGTCTCGCGGGAGACC.